A single sample gave rise to the 19 T cell receptor beta chains below, sequenced in a study of OX40 agonist ivuxolimab in advanced cancers. Some clones are missing from TCRdb's copy, which holds only in-frame ones; the method was immunoSEQ multiplex PCR. The table lists about 36,000 clones, about 81% of them singletons. This material consisted of CD4+ or CD8+ T cells sorted from blood, taken in a trial of the OX40 agonist ivuxolimab. The source is an adult with an advanced solid tumor such as melanoma, head and neck, liver or kidney cancer.

V gene TRBV29-1 combines with J gene TRBJ1-1; 7 nucleotides align to TRBD1. CDR3 length: 14 residues. Trimming removed 4 bases from V and 5 bases from J; junction bases left unmatched: 10. The germline V gene encodes CDR1 SQVTM and CDR2 ANQGSEA. CDR3 protein: CSVVETGRGTEAFF. The CDR3 region has the DNA TGCAGCGTTGTGGAGACAGGGAGGGGGACTGAAGCTTTCTTT.

J is TRBJ2-6 and V is TRBV4-3; no clear D gene. The CDR3 contains 16 residues. The V gene lost 0 bases and the J gene lost 4 bases, with 10 bases spanning the gap. In germline, CDR1 is LGHNA, CDR2 YSLEER. CDR3 loop: CASSQDFRVGANVLTF. CDR3 nucleotide sequence: TGCGCCAGCAGCCAAGATTTCCGGGTCGGGGCCAACGTCCTGACTTTC.

This sequence joins TRBV28 and TRBJ1-1, with 9 bases matching TRBD1. Unmatched junction bases numbered 5, after V lost 3 bases and J lost 6 bases. The length of the CDR3 is 14 residues. Germline V lookup: CDR1 MDHEN, CDR2 SYDVKM. CDR3 DNA: TGTGCCAGCAGTTTCCGGGACAGGGCGTCTGAAGCTTTCTTT. The encoded protein is CASSFRDRASEAFF.

J is TRBJ2-4 and V is TRBV5-6; TRBD1 aligns across 9 bases. CDR3 length: 17 amino acids. The germline V gene has CDR1 SGHDT and CDR2 YYEEEE. With V trimmed by 4 bases and J by 1 base, 9 bases remained unmatched. The CDR3 is CASSLKQGATAKNIQYF. Here the CDR3 DNA reads TGTGCCAGCAGCCTGAAACAGGGGGCCACTGCCAAAAACATTCAGTACTTC.

The chain carries TRBV6-6 and TRBJ2-7; TRBD2 agrees at 9 bases. The CDR3 loop spans 14 amino acids. The germline CDR1 and CDR2 sequences are MNHNY and SVGAGI (reference sequence). J gave up 4 bases and V 6 bases, and 7 bases lay outside the gene matches. This CDR3 is CASSYGGRAYEQYF. Written as DNA, the CDR3 is TGTGCCAGCAGCTATGGCGGGAGGGCGTACGAGCAGTACTTC.

The rearrangement uses TRBV21-1 and TRBJ2-2; the DNA was not compared with TRBD1, the D call given in the table. TRBV21-1 represents a pseudogene. This CDR3 spans 15 amino acids. The chain's CDR3 is CATAGTGGRTGELFF. As DNA, the CDR3 is TGTGCCACCGCCGGGACAGGGGGACGGACCGGGGAGCTGTTTTTT.

V usage is TRBV5-1 and J usage is TRBJ2-1; the D gene is possibly TRBD1 (6 bases). CDR3 size: 14 residues. Germline CDR1 reads SGHRS; CDR2 reads YFSETQ. Between the trimmed V and J ends, which lost 6 bases and 5 bases, there was a span of 15 bases. CDR3 coding DNA: TGCGCCAGCATTATGGGGGCGGGTAACAATGAGCAGTTCTTC. This translates into CASIMGAGNNEQFF.

Turning to this clone: One end of the junction fails to match germline, which may point to a read error. The chain carries TRBV27 and TRBJ2-7; 11 bases line up with TRBD2. The CDR3 loop spans 14 amino acids. CDR1 MNHEY and CDR2 SMNVEV come from the germline V gene (reference sequence). In nucleotides, the CDR3 is TGTGCCAGCAGCCGACTAGCGGGACCCTACGGGCAGTACTTC. Translating it yields CASSRLAGPYGQYF.

This clone is a singleton in its sample. V is TRBV28 and J is TRBJ2-2; no clear D gene. Germline lookup yields CDR1 MDHEN and CDR2 SYDVKM. Deletions cut 2 bases from V and 9 bases from J, with 4 bases between. This CDR3 comprises 11 residues. CDR3 amino acids: CASSLRRELFF. The CDR3 bases are TGTGCCAGCAGTTTAAGGCGGGAGCTGTTTTTT.

The table lists this clone with a count of one. The conserved closing phenylalanine or tryptophan is absent in this CDR3, likely reflecting a read error. It is unclear where the CDR3 begins or ends on the DNA, so no DNA is shown, and the CDR3 is as TCRdb lists it. The chain recombines TRBV19 with TRBJ1-2. The CDR3 is 8 residues long, counting both termini. The V gene's germline CDR1 is LNHDA and CDR2 SQIVND (reference sequence). This CDR3 is CASSIGRS.

The V gene is TRBV7-6, the J gene TRBJ2-5; D might be TRBD1 (6 bases). Trimming stripped 5 bases from V and 2 bases from J, with 15 bases between. From germline, CDR1 is SGHVS and CDR2 FNYEAQ. This CDR3 is built from 15 residues. In DNA, the CDR3 is TGTGCCAGCAGCCCAACTGGGACACGTCAAGAGACCCAGTACTTC. It specifies CASSPTGTRQETQYF. Full variable domain (missing parts from reference TRBV7-6 and TRBJ2-5): GAGVSQSPRYKVTKRGQDVALRCDPISGHVSLYWYRQALGQGPEFLTYFNYEAQQDKSGLPNDRFSAERPEGSISTLTIQRTEQRDSAMYRCASSPTGTRQETQYFGPGTRLLVL.

CDR3 sequence (DNA): TGTGCCAGCAGCCAGAGGGTTGGCGGCGGGGGGACTGATACGCAGTATTTT. Translated, it gives CASSQRVGGGGTDTQYF. The chain carries TRBV14 and TRBJ2-3; 8 positions agree with TRBD2. This CDR3 contains 17 residues. Losses at the gene ends were 3 bases for V and 6 bases for J; bases not matched to a gene: 14. The germline CDR1 and CDR2 sequences are SGHDN and FVKESK.

The chain joins TRBV7-3 to TRBJ2-7; the D is unclear. V was clipped by 5 bases and J by 6 bases, with 14 bases between them. The CDR3 totals 13 residues. CDR1 is SGHTA, CDR2 FQGTGA, per germline. The CDR3 nucleotides are TGTGCCAGCAGCCCTAACTCGGTTTCCGAGCAGTACTTC. Protein product: CASSPNSVSEQYF.

This clone was seen a few times. The J gene is TRBJ1-2, the V gene TRBV11-2, with TRBD1 as a possible D gene (5 bases). Germline-derived CDR1 and CDR2 are SGHAT and FQNNGV. CDR3 length: 12 residues. Trimming removed 2 bases at V and 9 bases at J, with 10 bases between. The CDR3 sequence is CASSLRDLRYTF. CDR3 sequence (DNA): TGTGCCAGCAGCTTACGGGACCTCCGCTACACCTTC.

This clone appeared a single time. The chain employs TRBV4-2 and TRBJ2-3; the D gene is possibly TRBD2 (6 bases). V was shortened by 1 base and J by 3 bases, with 11 bases between the two germline ends. Germline CDR1 and CDR2: LGHNA and YNFKEQ. The length of the CDR3 is 15 residues. The CDR3 nucleotides are TGTGCCAGCAGCCAAGCAGTGACTAGGACAGATACGCAGTATTTT. This sequence encodes CASSQAVTRTDTQYF.

The V gene is TRBV15, the J gene TRBJ2-7, with 14 positions matching TRBD2. The CDR3 loop spans 15 amino acids. V trimming: 5 bases; J trimming: 7 bases; junction bases outside the gene matches: 7. Germline CDR1 and CDR2: LNHNV and YYDKDF (reference sequence). The DNA of the CDR3 is TGTGCCACCAGCGGAAAGGGACTAGCGGGGGATGAGCAGTACTTC. It codes for CATSGKGLAGDEQYF.

V gene TRBV18 combines with J gene TRBJ2-5; 8 nucleotides match TRBD2. The J call is doubtful: the DNA matches TRBJ2-7 better. Germline CDR1 is KGHSH and CDR2 is LQKENI. The CDR3 covers 14 residues. The CDR3 loop is CASSPTGGNYEQYF. The CDR3, as DNA: TGTGCCAGCTCACCAACGGGGGGGAACTACGAGCAGTACTTC.

The chain employs TRBV30 and TRBJ1-3, with D perhaps TRBD1 (5 bases). V gave up 1 base and J gave up 4 bases, with 11 bases separating them. The CDR3 sequence is 14 residues long. Germline V lookup: CDR1 GTSNPN, CDR2 SVGIG (reference sequence). The CDR3: CAWSARRTGNTIYF. CDR3 sequence (DNA): TGTGCCTGGAGTGCGCGCCGGACAGGAAACACCATATATTTT.

This chain connects TRBV28 to TRBJ2-3; D call uncertain. The CDR3 length is 14 residues. Between the trimmed V and J ends, which lost 5 bases and 2 bases, there was a span of 11 bases. The germline gives CDR1 MDHEN, CDR2 SYDVKM. The CDR3 DNA sequence: TGTGCCAGCAGTCTATCGTACAACACAGATACGCAGTATTTT. Translating it yields CASSLSYNTDTQYF.